This is a list of T cell receptor beta chains from one sample in a study of blood T cell repertoires in COVID-19. TCRdb's table, derived via immunoSEQ multiplex PCR, lists solely in-frame clones and lacks some. The repertoire consists of about 120,000 clones, with 80% to 90% occurring once and the leading ten covering about 10%. The sequencing sample was made of peripheral blood. The receptors stem from a human donor in a cohort sampled during active COVID-19. CDR3s include the opening cysteine and the closing phenylalanine or tryptophan. The order of the fields is D gene, J gene, V gene, clone size, CDR3 DNA, CDR3 protein. The D gene is left open where the match is weak. Size is omitted from some rows. Given values are once, few, many or a class for expanded clones.

D gene: NA; J gene: TRBJ1-2; V gene: TRBV19; clone size: NA; CDR3 DNA: TGTGCCAGTAGTATAGAGGGCACAGCAGTGGATGGCTACACCTTC; CDR3 protein: CASSIEGTAVDGYTF
D gene: NA; J gene: TRBJ1-2; V gene: TRBV7-2; clone size: NA; CDR3 DNA: TGTGCCAGCAGCTTAGACTCCTCTAACTATGGCTACACCTTC; CDR3 protein: CASSLDSSNYGYTF
D gene: NA; J gene: TRBJ1-2; V gene: TRBV28; clone size: few; CDR3 DNA: TGTGCCAGCACTACCCATCCCCCCCACTATACCTTC; CDR3 protein: CASTTHPPHYTF
D gene: NA; J gene: TRBJ2-5; V gene: TRBV27; clone size: once; CDR3 DNA: TGTGCCAGCTGGGGCAACTGGGGAGAGACCCAGTACTTC; CDR3 protein: CASWGNWGETQYF
D gene: TRBD2; J gene: TRBJ2-3; V gene: TRBV3-1/TRBV3-2; clone size: NA; CDR3 DNA: TGTGCCAGCAGCCAATGGGGCGGGAGTTCTTCTAGTGGCACAGATACGCAGTATTTT; CDR3 protein: CASSQWGGSSSSGTDTQYF
D gene: NA; J gene: TRBJ1-2; V gene: TRBV19; clone size: NA; CDR3 DNA: TGTGCCAGTAGTTCGGAGACGGGGAACTATGGCTACACCTTC; CDR3 protein: CASSSETGNYGYTF
D gene: NA; J gene: TRBJ1-1; V gene: TRBV11-3; clone size: few; CDR3 DNA: TGTGCCAGCAGCTTAGCCCGGCGGGTGAACACTGAAGCTTTCTTT; CDR3 protein: CASSLARRVNTEAFF
D gene: NA; J gene: TRBJ2-6; V gene: TRBV28; clone size: NA; CDR3 DNA: TGTGCCAGCACCCCAGGGACTGGGGCCAACGTCCTGACTTTC; CDR3 protein: CASTPGTGANVLTF
D gene: NA; J gene: TRBJ2-5; V gene: TRBV7-6; clone size: NA; CDR3 DNA: TGTGCCAGCAGCCCGCCCAGGGGAAATAACCAAGAGACCCAGTACTTC; CDR3 protein: CASSPPRGNNQETQYF
D gene: NA; J gene: TRBJ2-7; V gene: TRBV6-5; clone size: NA; CDR3 DNA: TGTGCCAGCAGACACCAGGGGACGTGGGAGCAGTACTTC; CDR3 protein: CASRHQGTWEQYF
D gene: NA; J gene: TRBJ2-3; V gene: TRBV5-1; clone size: NA; CDR3 DNA: TGCGCCAGCAGCAACACCGGGACTTTTAGCACAGATACGCAGTATTTT; CDR3 protein: CASSNTGTFSTDTQYF
D gene: TRBD1; J gene: TRBJ2-7; V gene: TRBV6-5; clone size: NA; CDR3 DNA: TGTGCCAGCAGCCGACAGGGGGCGCTTTACGAGCAGTACTTC; CDR3 protein: CASSRQGALYEQYF
D gene: TRBD2; J gene: TRBJ2-3; V gene: TRBV4-3; clone size: NA; CDR3 DNA: TGCGCCAGCAGCCAAGGTGCGGGGGGAACAGATACGCAGTATTTT; CDR3 protein: CASSQGAGGTDTQYF
D gene: TRBD2; J gene: TRBJ2-7; V gene: TRBV6-2/TRBV6-3; clone size: NA; CDR3 DNA: TGTGCCAGCAGCCTAATACTAGGACTAGCTAACGAGCAGTACTTC; CDR3 protein: CASSLILGLANEQYF
D gene: NA; J gene: TRBJ2-3; V gene: TRBV27; clone size: NA; CDR3 DNA: TGTGCCAGCCGCCTCGCAGGGGGGCCCACAGATACGCAGTATTTT; CDR3 protein: CASRLAGGPTDTQYF
D gene: TRBD1; J gene: TRBJ1-3; V gene: TRBV2; clone size: NA; CDR3 DNA: TGTGCCAGCGGGACAGGATCTGGAAACACCATATATTTT; CDR3 protein: CASGTGSGNTIYF
D gene: NA; J gene: TRBJ2-7; V gene: TRBV29-1; clone size: NA; CDR3 DNA: TGCAGCGTCGGGACACACTACGAGCAGTACTTC; CDR3 protein: CSVGTHYEQYF
D gene: TRBD2; J gene: TRBJ2-7; V gene: TRBV7-9; clone size: NA; CDR3 DNA: TGTGCCAGCAGCCCCGGGGGGGGCAACTCCTACGAGCAGTACTTC; CDR3 protein: CASSPGGGNSYEQYF
D gene: TRBD1; J gene: TRBJ1-6; V gene: TRBV28; clone size: NA; CDR3 DNA: TGTGCCAGCAGTTTTAGGGACAGGGTACAATCACCCCTCCACTTT; CDR3 protein: CASSFRDRVQSPLHF
D gene: NA; J gene: TRBJ2-3; V gene: TRBV7-2; clone size: NA; CDR3 DNA: TGTGCCAGCAGCTTACTCCCCCAGAGGCCAGATACGCAGTATTTT; CDR3 protein: CASSLLPQRPDTQYF
D gene: NA; J gene: TRBJ1-5; V gene: TRBV5-6; clone size: NA; CDR3 DNA: TGTGCCAGCAGCTCCTTTCTGGGCAGATTCTCAACTCAGCCCCAGCATTTT; CDR3 protein: CASSSFLGRFSTQPQHF
D gene: NA; J gene: TRBJ2-3; V gene: TRBV19; clone size: NA; CDR3 DNA: TGTGCCAGTACCGCCGCAGGTTTTACGCAGTATTTT; CDR3 protein: CASTAAGFTQYF
D gene: NA; J gene: TRBJ2-7; V gene: TRBV5-6; clone size: once; CDR3 DNA: TGTGCCAGCAGCTTGGTTCTCGCCTACGAGCAGTACTTC; CDR3 protein: CASSLVLAYEQYF
D gene: TRBD2; J gene: TRBJ2-1; V gene: TRBV9; clone size: NA; CDR3 DNA: TGTGCCACCCGCAGCGGGACTCCGAACCATGAGCAGTTCTTC; CDR3 protein: CATRSGTPNHEQFF
D gene: TRBD1; J gene: TRBJ2-6; V gene: TRBV7-6; clone size: NA; CDR3 DNA: TGTGCCAGTAGCTTAGACGGGACAGGGGGCCCTGGGGCCAACGTCCTGACTTTC; CDR3 protein: CASSLDGTGGPGANVLTF
D gene: NA; J gene: TRBJ2-7; V gene: TRBV30; clone size: NA; CDR3 DNA: TGTGCCTGGAGTATCGGTACAGGGAACGACGAGCAGTACTTC; CDR3 protein: CAWSIGTGNDEQYF
D gene: NA; J gene: TRBJ2-5; V gene: TRBV6-5; clone size: once; CDR3 DNA: TGTGCCAGCAGTCAGGGTCCGCAAGGGGAGACCCAGTACTTC; CDR3 protein: CASSQGPQGETQYF
D gene: NA; J gene: TRBJ2-7; V gene: TRBV7-2; clone size: NA; CDR3 DNA: TGTGCCAGCAGCCTGAGCTCCTACGAGCAGTACTTC; CDR3 protein: CASSLSSYEQYF
D gene: NA; J gene: TRBJ2-2; V gene: TRBV11-2; clone size: NA; CDR3 DNA: TGTGCCAGCAGCCCTACCTCTACCGGGGAGCTGTTTTTT; CDR3 protein: CASSPTSTGELFF
D gene: NA; J gene: TRBJ1-1; V gene: TRBV7-6; clone size: NA; CDR3 DNA: TGTGCCAGCAGCCTCAGAGAGGGTCCCCTCACTGAAGCTTTCTTT; CDR3 protein: CASSLREGPLTEAFF
D gene: NA; J gene: TRBJ1-3; V gene: TRBV28; clone size: once; CDR3 DNA: TGTGCCAGCAGTCGGGAGGGTTCCTCTGGAAACACCATATATTTT; CDR3 protein: CASSREGSSGNTIYF
D gene: NA; J gene: TRBJ1-1; V gene: TRBV15; clone size: few; CDR3 DNA: TGTGCCACCAGCAGGGAAGACAGGAGTACAGCTTTCTTT; CDR3 protein: CATSREDRSTAFF
D gene: NA; J gene: TRBJ1-1; V gene: TRBV19; clone size: NA; CDR3 DNA: TGTGCCAGTAGTAAAACTCAGGGGAGCACTGAAGCTTTCTTT; CDR3 protein: CASSKTQGSTEAFF
D gene: NA; J gene: TRBJ1-3; V gene: TRBV6-5; clone size: NA; CDR3 DNA: TGTGCCAGCAGTTACTCAGGACAGATCTCTGGAAACACCATATATTTT; CDR3 protein: CASSYSGQISGNTIYF
D gene: NA; J gene: TRBJ2-1; V gene: TRBV7-9; clone size: NA; CDR3 DNA: TGTGCCAGCAGCTTGGGGGGGCTCTCCCCCTACAATGAGCAGTTCTTC; CDR3 protein: CASSLGGLSPYNEQFF
D gene: NA; J gene: TRBJ2-2; V gene: TRBV4-3; clone size: NA; CDR3 DNA: TGCGCCAGCAGGCCGGGACTGCTAGGGGAGCTGTTTTTT; CDR3 protein: CASRPGLLGELFF
D gene: NA; J gene: TRBJ1-1; V gene: TRBV2; clone size: NA; CDR3 DNA: TGTGCCAGCAGTGTCTACAGCCTGAACACTGAAGCTTTCTTT; CDR3 protein: CASSVYSLNTEAFF
D gene: TRBD1; J gene: TRBJ1-2; V gene: TRBV7-3; clone size: NA; CDR3 DNA: TGTGCCAGCAGCTCCTCTCCCGAGGCAGGGGGGATCTATGGCTACACCTTC; CDR3 protein: CASSSSPEAGGIYGYTF
D gene: NA; J gene: TRBJ1-3; V gene: TRBV5-5; clone size: NA; CDR3 DNA: TGTGCCAGCAGCTTGTCCCTCCCGGACACAGGACGCTCTGGAAACACCATATATTTT; CDR3 protein: CASSLSLPDTGRSGNTIYF
D gene: TRBD1; J gene: TRBJ2-7; V gene: TRBV7-8; clone size: NA; CDR3 DNA: TGTGCCAGCAGCCTCCGGCAGGGGGCCGGCCGTCCCGAGCAGTACTTC; CDR3 protein: CASSLRQGAGRPEQYF
D gene: TRBD1; J gene: TRBJ2-7; V gene: TRBV27; clone size: NA; CDR3 DNA: TGTGCCAGCAGCTATGCCGGGACAGGTCGCTACGAGCAGTACTTC; CDR3 protein: CASSYAGTGRYEQYF